This T cell receptor (beta chain) derives from a study of control samples from healthy donors and cancer patients. Trimming removed 4 bases at V and 3 bases at J, with 12 bases between. Germline V lookup: CDR1 LGHDT, CDR2 YNNKEL (reference sequence). The CDR3 consists of 14 residues. Data came from immunoSEQ multiplex PCR; TCRdb stores just in-frame clones and leaves some out. Altogether 40,000 to 50,000 clones are present, about 94% being singletons, with the ten largest covering roughly a quarter. The sequenced sample consisted of PBMCs. This sequence originates from a woman aged 45-60 years with head and neck cancer. This chain uses TRBV3-1 (or the pseudogene TRBV3-2) with TRBJ1-2, with D perhaps matching TRBD1 (6 bases). CDR3 nucleotides: TGTGCCAGCAGCCGTGGGGGGCGGGACTATGGCTACACCTTC. Residues: CASSRGGRDYGYTF.